The source of this TCR beta chain is a study of blood T cell repertoires in COVID-19. Study summary: The United States, Italy and Spain were the sources of the acute and convalescent COVID-19 samples. Sources were T cells, B-cell-depleted T cells, or PBMCs; the material itself was cDNA or gDNA.

Study processing details: Amplification from reference gene primers served as the basis for estimated nucleated cell counts. Produced via immunoSEQ multiplex PCR; TCRdb's table is partial and in-frame only. V and J calls and clone size are copied from that table; D and trimming were computed from the DNA. The sample lists about 36,000 clones, around 80% occurring once. This CDR3 is built from 16 residues. Germline values: CDR1 SGHDN, CDR2 FVKESK. With V trimmed by 4 bases and J by 7 bases, 13 bases remained unmatched. The chain employs TRBV14 and TRBJ1-3, with TRBD1 identical over 7 bases. Sequencing was carried out using peripheral blood. The source of this sequence is a man aged 55 to 70 with acute or convalescent COVID-19. The CDR3 is CASSPLTVQGWNTIYF. CDR3 DNA sequence: TGTGCCAGCAGCCCGCTTACGGTACAGGGGTGGAACACCATATATTTT.